The 6 T cell receptor beta chains in this list originate from one sample, sequenced in a study of beta chain features in type 1 diabetes (dated by TCRdb to about 2018). Libraries came from the immunoSEQ multiplex PCR assay. All of the isolated RNA was reverse transcribed with the High Capacity cDNA Reverse Transcription Kit, so expressed TCRB transcripts were sequenced. TCRdb took over this immuneACCESS table, retaining in-frame rearrangements with V and J assigned. Such tables are incomplete; in checked studies, under half of the missing clones stem from an unresolved V gene, and the remainder is unexplained. The sample table lists hundreds of thousands of clones, around 68% of them with a count of one. Of the sample, about 0.05% is held by the ten largest clones. Sequencing input: naive CD4+ T cells from blood. The sample's cell subset or site, from its label and the paper: true naive CD4+ T cells. These receptors originate from a man aged 25-45 years in good health.

The V and J genes are TRBV14 and TRBJ1-2; D ambiguous. Germline CDR1 is SGHDN and CDR2 is FVKESK. The CDR3 totals 15 residues. With 4 bases removed from V and 4 bases from J, the gap between germline ends came to 16 bases. The CDR3: CASSPQTREIYGYTF. The CDR3 coding sequence is TGTGCCAGCAGCCCACAGACGCGAGAGATCTATGGCTACACCTTC.

The genes are TRBV7-2 and TRBJ1-1; TRBD1 agrees at 7 bases. The CDR3 extends over 13 amino acids. Trimming removed 4 bases from V and 5 bases from J; junction bases left unmatched: 4. The germline CDR1 and CDR2 sequences are SGHTA and FQGNSA. CDR3 amino acids: CASSWGQKTEAFF. CDR3 in DNA: TGTGCCAGCAGCTGGGGACAGAAAACTGAAGCTTTCTTT.

The chain is built from TRBV30 and TRBJ2-1, with TRBD1 matching 10 bases. The CDR3 loop spans 15 amino acids. J lost 1 base, V lost 1 base, and 1 base had no gene match. Germline values: CDR1 GTSNPN, CDR2 SVGIG (reference sequence). The CDR3 here is CAWSGGQGSYNEQFF. DNA for the CDR3: TGTGCCTGGAGTGGGGGACAGGGGTCCTACAATGAGCAGTTCTTC.

This rearrangement joins TRBV5-1 to TRBJ2-3; the D is unclear. The germline CDR1 and CDR2 sequences are SGHRS and YFSETQ. This CDR3 spans 14 amino acids. The V and J ends lost 4 bases and 4 bases respectively, with 13 bases between them. The CDR3 protein is CASSPEVQSDTQYF. The CDR3, as DNA: TGCGCCAGCAGCCCCGAGGTCCAGTCAGATACGCAGTATTTT.

This clone was observed a handful of times. V is TRBV29-1 and J is TRBJ2-5, with D tentatively TRBD1 (6 bases). The CDR3 is 12 amino acids. V lost 5 bases and J lost 1, with 8 bases in between. Germline V gene sequence: CDR1 SQVTM, CDR2 ANQGSEA. The CDR3 DNA is TGCAGCGTTACAGGGATCCAAGAGACCCAGTACTTC. It is translated as CSVTGIQETQYF.

The genes are TRBV18 and TRBJ1-2; D unresolved. CDR3 length: 13 amino acids. CDR1 and CDR2 (germline): KGHSH, LQKENI. V was shortened by 6 bases and J by 1 base, with 9 bases between the two germline ends. The CDR3 sequence: CASSREVNYGYTF. The DNA for the CDR3 is TGTGCCAGCTCCCGGGAGGTTAACTATGGCTACACCTTC. The whole variable domain, remainder taken from reference TRBV18 and TRBJ1-2, is NAGVMQNPRHLVRRRGQEARLRCSPMKGHSHVYWYRQLPEEGLKFMVYLQKENIIDESGMPKERFSAEFPKEGPSILRIQQVVRGDSAAYFCASSREVNYGYTFGSGTRLTVV.